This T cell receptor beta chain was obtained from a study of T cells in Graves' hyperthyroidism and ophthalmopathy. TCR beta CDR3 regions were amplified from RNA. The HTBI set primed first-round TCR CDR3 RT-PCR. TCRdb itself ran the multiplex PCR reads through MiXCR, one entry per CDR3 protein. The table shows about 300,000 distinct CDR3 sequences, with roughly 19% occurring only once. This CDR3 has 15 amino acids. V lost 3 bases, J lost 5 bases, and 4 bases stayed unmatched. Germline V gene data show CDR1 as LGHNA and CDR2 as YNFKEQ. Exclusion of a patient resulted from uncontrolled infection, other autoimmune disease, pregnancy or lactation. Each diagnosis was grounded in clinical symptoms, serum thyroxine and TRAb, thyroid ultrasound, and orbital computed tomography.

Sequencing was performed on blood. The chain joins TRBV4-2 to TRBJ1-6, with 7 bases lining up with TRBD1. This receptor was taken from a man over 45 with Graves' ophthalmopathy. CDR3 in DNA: TGTGCCAGCAGCCAGAGCAGGGGGAATAATTCACCCCTCCACTTT. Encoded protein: CASSQSRGNNSPLHF.